This T cell receptor beta chain is drawn from a study of T cell responses to AZD1222 COVID-19 vaccine. The repertoire was sequenced with immunoSEQ multiplex PCR; TCRdb's copy has only in-frame clones and lacks some. The repertoire has 50,000 or so clones, about 90% of them found once; the top ten carry under 15%. CDR1 and CDR2 (germline): LNHDA, SQIVND (reference sequence). The V gene lost 6 bases and the J gene lost 0 bases, with 20 bases spanning the gap. CDR3 length: 17 residues. J is TRBJ1-2 and V is TRBV19, with unresolved D. The TCR comes from an adult in good health. The sample in question was peripheral blood, obtained on day 0 of AZD1222 vaccination. As DNA, the CDR3 is TGTGCCAGTAGCTCTTTGGGTAGTCGAGAGGCTAACTATGGCTACACCTTC. Translated, it gives CASSSLGSREANYGYTF.